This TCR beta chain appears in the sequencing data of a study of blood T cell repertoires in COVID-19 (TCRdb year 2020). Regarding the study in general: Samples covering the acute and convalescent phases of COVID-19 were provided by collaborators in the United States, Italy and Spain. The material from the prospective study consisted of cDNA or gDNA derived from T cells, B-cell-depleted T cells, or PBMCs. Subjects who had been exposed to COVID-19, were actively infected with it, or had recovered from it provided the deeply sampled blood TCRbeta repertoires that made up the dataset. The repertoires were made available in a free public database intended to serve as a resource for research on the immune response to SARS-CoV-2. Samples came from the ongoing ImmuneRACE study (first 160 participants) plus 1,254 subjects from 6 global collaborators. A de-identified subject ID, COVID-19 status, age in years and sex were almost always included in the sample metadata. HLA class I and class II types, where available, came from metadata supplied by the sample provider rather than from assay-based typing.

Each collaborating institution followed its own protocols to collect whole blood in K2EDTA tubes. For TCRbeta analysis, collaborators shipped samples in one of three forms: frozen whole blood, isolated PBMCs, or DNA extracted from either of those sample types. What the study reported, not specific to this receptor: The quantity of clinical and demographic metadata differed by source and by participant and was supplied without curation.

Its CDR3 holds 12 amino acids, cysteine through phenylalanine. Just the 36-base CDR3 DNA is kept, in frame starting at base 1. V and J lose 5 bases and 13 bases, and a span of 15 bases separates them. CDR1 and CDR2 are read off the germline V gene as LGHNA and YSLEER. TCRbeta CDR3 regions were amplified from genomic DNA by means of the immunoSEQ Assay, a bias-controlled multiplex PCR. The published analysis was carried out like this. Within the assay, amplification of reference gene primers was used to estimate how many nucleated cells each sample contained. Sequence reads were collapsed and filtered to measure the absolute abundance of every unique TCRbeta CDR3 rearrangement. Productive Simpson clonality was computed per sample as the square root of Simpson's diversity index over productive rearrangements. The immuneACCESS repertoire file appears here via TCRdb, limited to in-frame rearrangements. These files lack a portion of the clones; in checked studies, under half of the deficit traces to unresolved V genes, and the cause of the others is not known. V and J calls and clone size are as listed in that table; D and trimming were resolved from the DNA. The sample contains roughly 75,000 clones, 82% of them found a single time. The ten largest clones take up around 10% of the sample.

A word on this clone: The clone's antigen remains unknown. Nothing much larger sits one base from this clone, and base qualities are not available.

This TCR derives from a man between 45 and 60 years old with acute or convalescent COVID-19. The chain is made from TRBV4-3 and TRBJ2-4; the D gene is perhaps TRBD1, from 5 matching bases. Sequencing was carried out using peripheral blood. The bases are TGCGCCAGCAGCGAACCAGGGTCGCGGCAGTACTTC. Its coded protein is CASSEPGSRQYF.